This T cell receptor (beta chain) is drawn from a study of blood T cell repertoires in COVID-19. For the study at large: In each case, the material was cDNA or gDNA derived from T cells, B-cell-depleted T cells, or PBMCs.

Adults between about 18 and 95 years of age took part from under 25 US areas. The authors' processing: Nucleated cell counts were estimated from reference gene primer amplification. Here immunoSEQ multiplex PCR was the method, and the copy in TCRdb shows in-frame clones only, minus some. The V and J calls and clone size were taken over from that table, and D and trimming were inferred from the DNA. The sample includes 150,000 to 200,000 clones, around three quarters of them seen just once. Germline V lookup: CDR1 WSHSY, CDR2 SAAADI. This CDR3 comprises 13 residues. Trimming removed 10 bases from V and 7 bases from J; junction bases left unmatched: 9.

Sequencing was carried out using PBMCs or T cells enriched from blood (not recorded which). This sequence originates from a woman between 45 and 60 years old with acute COVID-19. J is TRBJ2-1 and V is TRBV10-2; TRBD1 matches 8 bases. The CDR3 is CATNIGQGNEQFF. CDR3 bases: TGCGCCACCAATATAGGACAGGGAAATGAGCAGTTCTTC.